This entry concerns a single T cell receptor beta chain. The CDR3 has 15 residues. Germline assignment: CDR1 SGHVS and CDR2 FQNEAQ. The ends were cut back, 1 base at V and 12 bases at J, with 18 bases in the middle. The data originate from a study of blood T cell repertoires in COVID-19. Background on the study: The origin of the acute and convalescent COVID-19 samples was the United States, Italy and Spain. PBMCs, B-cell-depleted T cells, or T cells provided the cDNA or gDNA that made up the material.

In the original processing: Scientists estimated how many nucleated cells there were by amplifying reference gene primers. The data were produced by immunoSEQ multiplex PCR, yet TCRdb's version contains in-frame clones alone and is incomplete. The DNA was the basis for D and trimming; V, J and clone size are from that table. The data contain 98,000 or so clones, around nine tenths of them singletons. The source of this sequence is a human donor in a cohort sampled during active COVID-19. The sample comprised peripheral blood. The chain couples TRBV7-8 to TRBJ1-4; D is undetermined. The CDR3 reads CASSLVSVSQFELFF. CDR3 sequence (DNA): TGTGCCAGCAGCTTAGTATCAGTTTCCCAGTTTGAACTGTTTTTT.